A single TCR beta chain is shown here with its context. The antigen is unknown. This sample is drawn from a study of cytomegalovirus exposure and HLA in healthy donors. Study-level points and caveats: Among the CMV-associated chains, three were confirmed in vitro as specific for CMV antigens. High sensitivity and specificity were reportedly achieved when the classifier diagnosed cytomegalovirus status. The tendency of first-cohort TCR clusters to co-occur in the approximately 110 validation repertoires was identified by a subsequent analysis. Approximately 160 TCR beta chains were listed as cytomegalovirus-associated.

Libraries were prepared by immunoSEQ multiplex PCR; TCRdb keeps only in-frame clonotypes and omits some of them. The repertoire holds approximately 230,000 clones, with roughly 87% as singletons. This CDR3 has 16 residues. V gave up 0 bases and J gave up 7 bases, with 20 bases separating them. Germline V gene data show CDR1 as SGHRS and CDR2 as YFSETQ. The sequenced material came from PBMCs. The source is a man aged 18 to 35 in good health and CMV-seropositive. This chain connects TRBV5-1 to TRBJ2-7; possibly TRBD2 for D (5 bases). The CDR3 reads CASSLDMGRQPGEQYF. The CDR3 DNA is TGCGCCAGCAGCTTGGATATGGGGAGACAACCGGGGGAGCAGTACTTC.